This T cell receptor beta chain stems from a study of T-cell memory formation after mild COVID-19. The study, taken as a whole, reports: CD8+ contracting clones occupied EMRA, while CD4+ ones occupied mainly CM and EM. What remained unconfirmed was the SARS-CoV-2 specificity of second-wave clones peaking on day 37. Balance between CD4 and CD8 was seen in clones contracting day 15 to 85, and a CD4+ lean was seen in later expanders.

5'RACE with constant-segment primers built TCRalpha and TCRbeta cDNA libraries with UMIs. TCRdb reprocessed the 5' RACE reads with MiXCR, giving one entry per CDR3 protein. In the table there are some 97,000 distinct CDR3 sequences, approximately 12% of which are singletons. Trimming cost V 0 bases and J 9 bases, with 17 bases left between them. CDR3 length: 15 amino acids. Germline CDR1 LGHNA, CDR2 YSLEER. In regard to this clonotype: The antigen is undetermined.

This chain links TRBV4-3 with TRBJ2-5, with D hard to call. The receptor comes from a man aged 18-30 years who had mild COVID-19 (a few samples of this study predate the infection). Cell type and time point are not known. Sequenced input: PBMCs or a T cell subset sorted from them (not recorded which). This chain's CDR3 is CASSQDLQSPAAQYF. CDR3 nucleotide sequence: TGCGCCAGCAGCCAAGATCTTCAGTCCCCCGCGGCCCAGTACTTC.